What follows describes a single T cell receptor beta chain. The sample is drawn from a study of blood T cell repertoires in COVID-19. Study background: There were acute and convalescent COVID-19 samples, and they came from the United States, Italy and Spain. PBMCs, B-cell-depleted T cells, or T cells were the source of the cDNA or gDNA that made up the material.

Germline V gene lookup returns CDR1 MNHEY and CDR2 SMNVEV (reference sequence). CDR3 size: 16 residues. Trimming at V came to 4 bases and at J to 1 base, leaving 3 bases not matched to a gene. Per the study methods: Estimation of nucleated cell counts relied on the amplification of reference gene primers. Some clones are missing from TCRdb's copy, which holds only in-frame ones; the method was immunoSEQ multiplex PCR. The V and J calls and clone size were taken over from that table, and D and trimming were inferred from the DNA. In the table there are around 240,000 clones, about 80% of which are singletons.

The chain couples TRBV27 to TRBJ2-3; TRBD2 matches 12 bases. The clonotype was recovered from a woman aged 80 or over with acute or convalescent COVID-19. Sequencing was carried out using peripheral blood. The CDR3 coding sequence is TGTGCCAGCAGTTCGACTAGCGGGGGTGGCACAGATACGCAGTATTTT. Translated, it gives CASSSTSGGGTDTQYF.